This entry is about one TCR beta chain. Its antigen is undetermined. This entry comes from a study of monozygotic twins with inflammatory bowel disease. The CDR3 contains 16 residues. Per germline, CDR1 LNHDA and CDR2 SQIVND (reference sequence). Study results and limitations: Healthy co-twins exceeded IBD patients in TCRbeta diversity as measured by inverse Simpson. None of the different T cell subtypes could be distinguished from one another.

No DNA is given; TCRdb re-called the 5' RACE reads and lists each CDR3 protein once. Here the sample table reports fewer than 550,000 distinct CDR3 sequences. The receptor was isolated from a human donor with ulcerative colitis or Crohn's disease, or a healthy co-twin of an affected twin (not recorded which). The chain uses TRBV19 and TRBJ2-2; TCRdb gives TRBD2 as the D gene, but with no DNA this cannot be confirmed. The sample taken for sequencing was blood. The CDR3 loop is CASSTLAGLASGELFF.